This TCR beta chain was retrieved from a study of blood T cells in healthy people across ages. A J-beta primer mix and a sample-barcoded 5' primer were used in a second PCR of roughly 7 to 12 cycles. TCRdb fed the 5' RACE reads into MiXCR, producing one record per CDR3 protein. The table has approximately 780,000 distinct CDR3 sequences, roughly 25% seen once. No fewer than 6 million PBMCs went into each sample. Per the germline V gene, CDR1 is SQVTM and CDR2 is ANQGSEA. Trimming removed 2 bases at V and 3 bases at J, with 4 bases between. CDR3 size: 11 residues. The same sample was also used in a study of T cells of mothers and their children. That investigation notes: Each 15 ul cDNA reaction used roughly 1.4 ug RNA; all RNA was used. It was through the M1S primer of the second PCR that sample barcodes and 2-4 random nucleotides were added. There were over 9.5 million TCR beta CDR3 reads from each mother and 2.5 million to 3.5 million from each child.

Material: blood. The chain employs TRBV29-1 and TRBJ1-1, with D unresolved. The clonotype was recovered from a boy younger than 18 in good health. The CDR3 sequence is CSVELHTEAFF. CDR3 sequence (DNA): TGCAGCGTTGAACTCCACACTGAAGCTTTCTTT.